What follows describes a single TCR beta chain. The antigen is unknown. The data originate from a study of blood T cells in healthy people across ages. PCR was performed a second time for about 7 to 11 cycles using a sample-barcoded 5' primer and a J-beta primer mix. The yield of each sample was at least 3 million CDR3-containing paired-end reads. TCRdb used MiXCR to reprocess the 5' RACE reads, holding one entry per CDR3 protein. The sample has approximately 800,000 distinct CDR3 sequences; nearly 60% are singletons. The study, taken as a whole, reports: Per million T cells, the diversity of TCR beta decreased roughly linearly as age advanced.

This TCR was recovered from a man under 40 in good health. The sample taken for sequencing was blood.

This CDR3 is CSAKQGAYGTQYF. DNA of the CDR3: TGCAGTGCTAAACAGGGGGCTTACGGTACGCAGTATTTT. The chain joins TRBV20-1 to TRBJ2-3; 9 nucleotides agree with TRBD1. The CDR3 is 13 residues long. Germline V CDR1 and CDR2: DFQATT, SNEGSKA (reference sequence). The V gene end was trimmed by 4 bases and the J gene end by 8 bases; junction bases not matched to a gene: 7.